These T cell receptor beta chains were read from a single sample in a study of blood T cell repertoires in COVID-19. The repertoire was sequenced with immunoSEQ multiplex PCR; TCRdb's copy has only in-frame clones and lacks some. This table has 300,000 or so clones, 80% to 95% appearing once. The sequenced sample was PBMCs or T cells enriched from blood (not recorded which). The receptors derive from a woman aged 30 to 39 who had recovered from COVID-19. Each CDR3 is given with its conserved first and last residue.

V gene: TRBV12-3/TRBV12-4; J gene: TRBJ1-1; CDR3 protein: CASSLVGGTEAFF
V gene: TRBV19; J gene: TRBJ1-1; CDR3 protein: CASSPPRGSAEAFF
V gene: TRBV28; J gene: TRBJ2-7; CDR3 protein: CASSRLAGGPYEQYF
V gene: TRBV10-3; J gene: TRBJ2-7; CDR3 protein: CAISDSTSGRGYEQYF
V gene: TRBV7-6; J gene: TRBJ2-1; CDR3 protein: CASSNLAGLFNEQFF
V gene: TRBV6-5; J gene: TRBJ2-1; CDR3 protein: CVGGSLYNEQFF
V gene: TRBV18; J gene: TRBJ2-6; CDR3 protein: CASSPSRGSGANVLTF
V gene: TRBV5-1; J gene: TRBJ2-5; CDR3 protein: CASSLRTSVGTQYF
V gene: TRBV9; J gene: TRBJ2-2; CDR3 protein: CASSVVAGAAGELFF
V gene: TRBV5-5; J gene: TRBJ2-7; CDR3 protein: CASSFIIQGNDEQYF
V gene: TRBV19; J gene: TRBJ2-2; CDR3 protein: CASSFPGQGVTGELFF
V gene: TRBV18; J gene: TRBJ2-3; CDR3 protein: CASSPQGLGTDTQYF
V gene: TRBV7-9; J gene: TRBJ2-4; CDR3 protein: CASSLGGSKNIQYF
V gene: TRBV7-8; J gene: TRBJ2-3; CDR3 protein: CASSLTVFPGTDTQYF
V gene: TRBV9; J gene: TRBJ2-7; CDR3 protein: CASSVGVGSSYEQYF
V gene: TRBV5-4; J gene: TRBJ2-5; CDR3 protein: CASSPSGRAGETQYF
V gene: TRBV30; J gene: TRBJ2-1; CDR3 protein: CASTSGRLSSYNEQFF
V gene: TRBV7-9; J gene: TRBJ2-5; CDR3 protein: CASSLGAAETQYF
V gene: TRBV7-6; J gene: TRBJ2-7; CDR3 protein: CASSPRQELAYEQYF
V gene: TRBV5-1; J gene: TRBJ1-1; CDR3 protein: CASSPIQTEMNTEAFF
V gene: TRBV10-1; J gene: TRBJ2-5; CDR3 protein: CASRPGGCKETQYF
V gene: TRBV2; J gene: TRBJ2-3; CDR3 protein: CASSVGQGTTDTQYF
V gene: TRBV14; J gene: TRBJ1-4; CDR3 protein: CASSQTLGRNEKLFF
V gene: TRBV24-1; J gene: TRBJ2-7; CDR3 protein: CATSDPGTSGRYEQYF
V gene: TRBV24-1; J gene: TRBJ1-4; CDR3 protein: CATSDSLQGVGEKLFF
V gene: TRBV18; J gene: TRBJ1-3; CDR3 protein: CASSPGLSSGNTIYF
V gene: TRBV30; J gene: TRBJ1-1; CDR3 protein: CAWSALRGVWNTEAFF
V gene: TRBV28; J gene: TRBJ1-5; CDR3 protein: CASSLTDTYSNQPQHF
V gene: TRBV7-2; J gene: TRBJ1-4; CDR3 protein: CASSPDRAREKLFF
V gene: TRBV6-6; J gene: TRBJ2-2; CDR3 protein: CASSSTTSGRTGELFF
V gene: TRBV19; J gene: TRBJ1-1; CDR3 protein: CASSIVSGFDTEAFF
V gene: TRBV30; J gene: TRBJ2-5; CDR3 protein: CAWVVRRGETQYF
V gene: TRBV20-1; J gene: TRBJ2-1; CDR3 protein: CSASLAGGPTHEQFF
V gene: TRBV11-2; J gene: TRBJ1-2; CDR3 protein: CASSPLVATGYTF
V gene: TRBV11-3; J gene: TRBJ2-7; CDR3 protein: CASSRSGTGTYEQYF
V gene: TRBV6-2/TRBV6-3; J gene: TRBJ2-2; CDR3 protein: CASSKLAGTNTGELFF
V gene: TRBV4-3; J gene: TRBJ2-7; CDR3 protein: CASSQGGLGTSIYEQYF
V gene: TRBV24-1; J gene: TRBJ2-5; CDR3 protein: CATSDPDSFGETQYF
V gene: TRBV28; J gene: TRBJ2-7; CDR3 protein: CASSFLGAYEQYF
V gene: TRBV7-3; J gene: TRBJ2-1; CDR3 protein: CASSKGVAGVREQFF
V gene: TRBV12-3/TRBV12-4; J gene: TRBJ2-7; CDR3 protein: CASSLGESYEQYF
V gene: TRBV24-1; J gene: TRBJ2-2; CDR3 protein: CATRSGPYTGELFF
V gene: TRBV7-6; J gene: TRBJ2-7; CDR3 protein: CASSSSPGLAGGGYEQYF
V gene: TRBV5-4; J gene: TRBJ1-1; CDR3 protein: CASSLKGKAFF
V gene: TRBV19; J gene: TRBJ2-1; CDR3 protein: CASRAGGPGEQFF
V gene: TRBV28; J gene: TRBJ1-6; CDR3 protein: CASIGTGDNSPLHF
V gene: TRBV5-1; J gene: TRBJ1-2; CDR3 protein: CASSRSDRVNYGYTF
V gene: TRBV3-1/TRBV3-2; J gene: TRBJ2-1; CDR3 protein: CASSRTEYNEQFF
V gene: TRBV5-1; J gene: TRBJ2-3; CDR3 protein: CASSLAGQSTDTQYF
V gene: TRBV24-1; J gene: TRBJ2-3; CDR3 protein: CATSDPTSTDTQYF
V gene: TRBV3-1/TRBV3-2; J gene: TRBJ1-1; CDR3 protein: CASSQAGQEAFF
V gene: TRBV6-2/TRBV6-3; J gene: TRBJ1-5; CDR3 protein: CASSYPTGPDYRWDQPQHF
V gene: TRBV5-8; J gene: TRBJ2-7; CDR3 protein: CASSRGGIGYEQYF
V gene: TRBV7-9; J gene: TRBJ1-2; CDR3 protein: CASSLGINYGYTF